The 15 T cell receptor beta chains in this list originate from one sample, sequenced in a study of blood T cell repertoires in COVID-19. Data came from immunoSEQ multiplex PCR; TCRdb stores just in-frame clones and leaves some out. The sample shows about 110,000 clones, more than 70% of them seen only once. Sequenced: peripheral blood. These receptors were obtained from an older man with acute or convalescent COVID-19.

This clone has only a few counts. The chain recombines TRBV6-7 with TRBJ1-5, with 8 nucleotides matching TRBD1. TRBV6-7 is identified as an open reading frame with a role that is uncertain. The CDR3 has 15 residues. Germline trimming cut 0 bases from V and 6 bases from J; bases unmatched to any gene: 4. CDR3 nucleotide sequence: TGTGCCAGCAGTTACTCGGACAGGGAGGGTCAGCCCCAGCATTTT. Encoded protein: CASSYSDREGQPQHF.

This chain links TRBV18 with TRBJ2-3, with 7 bases identical to TRBD2. V was clipped by 3 bases and J by 1 base; unmatched bases: 1. The CDR3 spans 14 residues. The germline gives CDR1 KGHSH, CDR2 LQKENI. This CDR3 is CASSPGLRTDTQYF. The CDR3 nucleotides read TGTGCCAGCTCACCGGGACTACGCACAGATACGCAGTATTTT.

J is TRBJ1-4 and V is TRBV15; TRBD1 might be the D (6 bases). The germline gives CDR1 LNHNV, CDR2 YYDKDF (reference sequence). This CDR3 has 13 amino acids. Trimming left V 6 bases short and J 7 bases short, with 12 bases between. CDR3 nucleotide sequence: TGTGCCACCAGTCGGGGGGCAGGTGAAAAACTGTTTTTT. Its translation: CATSRGAGEKLFF.

The chain couples TRBV18 to TRBJ2-5; weak D call: TRBD1 (6 bases). The ends were cut back, 5 bases at V and 2 bases at J, with 12 bases in the middle. This CDR3 region has 14 residues. Germline V CDR1 and CDR2: KGHSH, LQKENI. This CDR3 is CASSYRRGQETQYF. The CDR3 region has the DNA TGTGCCAGCTCATACAGAAGGGGGCAAGAGACCCAGTACTTC.

This chain connects TRBV19 to TRBJ2-1, with D unclear. Trimming took 3 bases from V and 4 from J, leaving 7 bases between them. The CDR3 has 13 amino acids. The germline CDR1 and CDR2 sequences are LNHDA and SQIVND (reference sequence). The CDR3 DNA reads TGTGCCAGTAGTATTAACCTATACAATGAGCAGTTCTTC. Amino acids: CASSINLYNEQFF.

The chain joins TRBV10-3 to TRBJ1-4; 7 nucleotides agree with TRBD1. CDR3 length: 14 residues. The germline CDR1 and CDR2 sequences are ENHRY and SYGVKD. Trimming removed 5 bases from V and 5 bases from J; junction bases left unmatched: 5. This CDR3 reads CAISPGTENEKLFF. Written as DNA, the CDR3 is TGTGCCATCAGTCCCGGGACAGAAAATGAAAAACTGTTTTTT.

This sequence joins TRBV6-5 and TRBJ1-1; no reliable D call. Trimming left V 8 bases short and J 3 bases short, with 16 bases between. This CDR3 contains 14 residues. The germline gives CDR1 MNHEY, CDR2 SVGAGI. The CDR3, as DNA: TGTGCCAGCCTACGTCTAGGAGGCGACACTGAAGCTTTCTTT. Translated: CASLRLGGDTEAFF.

This chain links TRBV10-3 with TRBJ1-1; D perhaps matches TRBD1 (5 bases). The V end lost 4 bases, the J end lost 5 bases, and 14 bases lay between the germline ends. CDR1 is ENHRY and CDR2 is SYGVKD in the germline V gene. The CDR3 length is 14 residues. CDR3 in DNA: TGTGCCATCAGTGGCAGGGTTAGAGGAACTGAAGCTTTCTTT. Its translation: CAISGRVRGTEAFF.

V usage is TRBV7-9 and J usage is TRBJ1-1, with 10 bases aligning to TRBD1. Germline assignment: CDR1 SEHNR and CDR2 FQNEAQ (reference sequence). The CDR3 has 15 residues. The V and J ends lost 9 bases and 5 bases, in that order; junction bases with no gene match: 12. The CDR3 DNA follows: TGTGCCAGTTTTACCAGACAGGGGGCGTATACTGAAGCTTTCTTT. It yields the protein CASFTRQGAYTEAFF.

This sequence joins TRBV19 and TRBJ2-3; possible D gene TRBD1, 5 bases. The CDR3 totals 16 residues. The V gene's germline CDR1 is LNHDA and CDR2 SQIVND (reference sequence). V was trimmed by 3 bases and J by 5 bases, leaving 18 bases between them. This CDR3 reads CASSIGQGLSLDTQYF. The DNA of the CDR3 is TGTGCCAGTAGTATCGGCCAGGGTCTCAGCTTAGATACGCAGTATTTT.

The chain combines TRBV2 with TRBJ2-5; 9 nucleotides agree with TRBD2. Germline V CDR1 and CDR2: SNHLY, FYNNEI. CDR3 length equals 15 residues. The J segment lost 4 bases and the V segment lost 4 bases, leaving 7 bases of the junction unmatched. The CDR3 sequence: CASSAQLAGGETQYF. The CDR3 DNA sequence: TGTGCCAGCAGTGCGCAACTAGCGGGCGGAGAGACCCAGTACTTC.

A remark on this clone: One end of the junction is discordant with germline, which a read error may explain. J is TRBJ2-2 and V is TRBV7-3, with TRBD2 matching over 8 bases. The CDR3 is 15 amino acids. Per the germline V gene, CDR1 is SGHTA and CDR2 is FQGTGA. The CDR3 region is CASSVTGTSTGELFF. In nucleotides, the CDR3 is TGTGCCAGCAGCGTAACCGGGACTAGCACCGGGGAGCTGTTTTTT.

This clone was counted once. This chain connects TRBV19 to TRBJ2-7; 10 nucleotides line up with TRBD1. J was trimmed by 4 bases and V by 6 bases; bases with no gene match: 3. Germline loops: CDR1 LNHDA, CDR2 SQIVND (reference sequence). The CDR3 is 13 amino acids. The CDR3 bases are TGTGCCAGTAGGGACAGGGGGGGATACGAGCAGTACTTC. This sequence encodes CASRDRGGYEQYF.

The chain uses TRBV20-1 and TRBJ1-1; D gene unclear. The CDR3 has 13 amino acids. Germline V CDR1 and CDR2: DFQATT, SNEGSKA (reference sequence). The ends were cut back, 3 bases at V and 0 bases at J, with 8 bases in the middle. CDR3 DNA: TGCAGTGCTAGTACGAGCGTGAACACTGAAGCTTTCTTT. It yields the protein CSASTSVNTEAFF.

This clone was detected once. The chain employs TRBV11-3 and TRBJ2-7; TRBD1 is a possible D gene (5 bases). The CDR3 runs 14 residues. Per germline, CDR1 SGHNT and CDR2 YENEEA. The ends were cut back, 4 bases at V and 6 bases at J, with 16 bases in the middle. As DNA, the CDR3 is TGTGCCAGCAGCTCGCAGACAGCCCTCGGCGAGCAGTACTTC. This sequence encodes CASSSQTALGEQYF.